This T cell receptor (beta chain) was recorded in a study of T cell changes during pregnancy in multiple sclerosis (dated by TCRdb to the late 2010s). With regard to the full study: The study examined how the T cell repertoire changed over the course of pregnancy in women with multiple sclerosis.

From the cysteine up to the phenylalanine, the CDR3 has a length of 14 residues. Only the CDR3 region is kept as DNA, spanning 42 bases read in frame from base 1. Ends trimmed: V by 4 bases, J by 1 base; bases unmatched to a gene: 1. CDR1 SGHAT and CDR2 FQNNGV were looked up in the germline V gene. The method was the immunoSEQ multiplex PCR assay. TCRdb mirrors the immuneACCESS table, restricted to in-frame sequences. Some clones are absent from its copies; in checked studies, under half trace to an unresolved V gene, and the reason for the others is unknown. Across this sample there are 65,000 to 90,000 clones, with around 90% seen only once. The top ten clones comprise roughly 0.29% of the sample. Points on this clone: Its target antigen remains unknown. No base qualities exist here, and no much larger clone lies one base off it.

This clonotype originated in a female donor with multiple sclerosis, enrolled in a pregnancy study. Sequencing used CD4+ T cells from peripheral blood mononuclear cells, obtained after pregnancy. In this chain, TRBV11-2 is recombined with TRBJ2-5; TRBD1 matches 9 bases in the middle. The DNA sequence follows: TGTGCCAGCAGCTCGGGACAGGGCCAAGAGACCCAGTACTTC. The encoded protein is CASSSGQGQETQYF.